Following are 20 T cell receptor beta chains from one sample sequenced in a study of cytomegalovirus exposure and HLA in healthy donors. The PCR made use of 60 Vbeta and 13 Jbeta primers. Profiled with immunoSEQ multiplex PCR; TCRdb holds only in-frame clones, not every one. The sample lists roughly 100,000 clones, roughly three quarters seen once, with roughly 3.2% in the top ten. Sequenced sample: PBMCs. The receptors originated from a man aged 25 to 45 in good health and CMV-seronegative.

This clone has only a few counts. The chain has TRBV27 and TRBJ1-2; 8 nucleotides match TRBD1. V dropped 4 bases and J dropped 6; count of bases not matched to a gene: 10. CDR1 MNHEY and CDR2 SMNVEV come from the germline V gene (reference sequence). The CDR3 runs 15 residues. CDR3 bases: TGTGCCAGCAGTTACCGGACAGGGAGAGGGGATGGCTACACCTTC. Protein sequence: CASSYRTGRGDGYTF.

The rearrangement links TRBV19 to TRBJ2-1; 8 bases are shared with TRBD2. There are 14 residues in the CDR3. CDR1 and CDR2 (germline): LNHDA, SQIVND (reference sequence). Trimming cost V 6 bases and J 8 bases; bases outside gene matches: 9. In nucleotides, the CDR3 is TGTGCCAGTAGGGACTCGCGGGAGGTAGATGAGCAGTTCTTC. Its protein is CASRDSREVDEQFF. Full variable domain (rest looked up from reference TRBV19 and TRBJ2-1): DGGITQSPKYLFRKEGQNVTLSCEQNLNHDAMYWYRQDPGQGLRLIYYSQIVNDFQKGDIAEGYSVSREKKESFPLTVTSAQKNPTAFYLCASRDSREVDEQFFGPGTRLTVL.

The genes are TRBV29-1 and TRBJ1-4; perhaps TRBD1 as D (5 bases). This CDR3 region has 10 residues. CDR1 is SQVTM and CDR2 is ANQGSEA in the germline V gene. V was clipped by 5 bases and J by 11 bases, with 9 bases between them. In DNA, the CDR3 is TGCAGCGTTCAGGGCGAGAAACTGTTTTTT. Translation: CSVQGEKLFF.

The chain employs TRBV7-2 and TRBJ2-5, with D maybe TRBD2 (6 bases). The DNA end favors TRBJ2-7, so the J call may be wrong. Per germline, CDR1 SGHTA and CDR2 FQGNSA. The CDR3 length is 16 residues. CDR3 DNA: TGTGCCAGCAGCTTGCAGAGGGGAGGCTACTCCTACGAGCAGTACTTC. This encodes CASSLQRGGYSYEQYF.

The gene calls are TRBV5-1 and TRBJ1-2; D remains ambiguous. V dropped 3 bases and J dropped 0 bases, with 9 bases sitting between them. Germline CDR1 SGHRS, CDR2 YFSETQ. This CDR3 spans 14 amino acids. CDR3 residues: CASSWGGPNYGYTF. The CDR3 DNA reads as TGCGCCAGCAGCTGGGGAGGGCCTAACTATGGCTACACCTTC.

The DNA of the CDR3 is TGTGCCAGCAGTGAGGGAGCAGGTGCTAACACCGGGGAGCTGTTTTTT. It specifies CASSEGAGANTGELFF. V gene TRBV6-1 combines with J gene TRBJ2-2, with D maybe TRBD2 (5 bases). The CDR3 is 16 amino acids. Germline V gives CDR1 MNHNS, CDR2 SASEGT. The V end lost 3 bases, the J end lost 2 bases, and 13 bases lay between the germline ends.

The V gene is TRBV7-2, the J gene TRBJ1-1, with TRBD1 matching over 7 bases. After removal of 1 base from V and 3 bases from J, the junction contained 5 bases not matched to a gene. Germline CDR1 reads SGHTA; CDR2 reads FQGNSA. The CDR3 has 15 residues. The CDR3: CASSLVGTADTEAFF. The CDR3 region has the DNA TGTGCCAGCAGCTTAGTAGGGACAGCCGACACTGAAGCTTTCTTT.

The chain links TRBV21-1 to TRBJ1-5; the table's TRBD1 call for D was not verified on the DNA. TRBV21-1 is a pseudogene. The length of the CDR3 is 15 residues. CDR3 sequence (DNA): TGTGCCAGCAGCGCAGAAAGAGGGGGTAATCAGCCCCAGCATTTT. This encodes CASSAERGGNQPQHF.

The V and J genes are TRBV7-9 and TRBJ1-1; D gene ambiguous. The CDR3 length is 14 residues. CDR1 and CDR2 (germline): SEHNR, FQNEAQ (reference sequence). V lost 4 bases and J 1 base, leaving 10 bases between the germline ends. CDR3 region: CASSSTDWNTEAFF. The CDR3 region has the DNA TGTGCCAGCAGCTCGACGGACTGGAACACTGAAGCTTTCTTT.

The chain joins TRBV5-1 to TRBJ2-5, with TRBD2 identical over 9 bases. Germline V gives CDR1 SGHRS, CDR2 YFSETQ. Trimming took 5 bases from V and 4 from J; bases not matched to a gene: 6. The CDR3 is 14 amino acids. The CDR3: CASSRGTSRETQYF. DNA for the CDR3: TGCGCCAGCAGTCGGGGGACTAGCAGAGAGACCCAGTACTTC. Together with reference TRBV5-1 and TRBJ2-5, the CDR3 gives the full variable domain: KAGVTQTPRYLIKTRGQQVTLSCSPISGHRSVSWYQQTPGQGLQFLFEYFSETQRNKGNFPGRFSGRQFSNSRSEMNVSTLELGDSALYLCASSRGTSRETQYFGPGTRLLVL.

This chain links TRBV27 with TRBJ2-6, with a weak D call TRBD1 (6 bases). The ends were cut back, 5 bases at V and 0 bases at J, with 17 bases in the middle. Germline V gene data show CDR1 as MNHEY and CDR2 as SMNVEV (reference sequence). The CDR3 is 18 residues long. CDR3 sequence reads: CASSPKDRPLSGANVLTF. As DNA, the CDR3 is TGTGCCAGCAGTCCGAAGGACAGACCTCTCTCTGGGGCCAACGTCCTGACTTTC.

The CDR3 reads CASSLARGGNNEQFF. For the CDR3, the DNA is TGCGCCAGCAGCTTGGCCAGAGGGGGTAATAATGAGCAGTTCTTC. This chain uses TRBV5-1 with TRBJ2-1, with a weak D call TRBD1 (6 bases). V was shortened by 0 bases and J by 7 bases, with 14 bases between the two germline ends. The germline V gene encodes CDR1 SGHRS and CDR2 YFSETQ. The CDR3 has 15 amino acids.

The CDR3 region has the DNA TGTGCCAGCAGTTGGGACAGGGGGCTTCAGCCCCAGCATTTT. This sequence encodes CASSWDRGLQPQHF. The chain recombines TRBV6-5 with TRBJ1-5; 12 positions match TRBD1. Germline CDR1 MNHEY, CDR2 SVGAGI. The CDR3 has 14 residues. Trimming at V came to 4 bases and at J to 6 bases, leaving 1 base not matched to a gene.

The V call is TRBV5-1, the J call TRBJ1-2, with D unresolved. Looked up from germline, CDR1 is SGHRS and CDR2 is YFSETQ. With 0 bases removed from V and 8 bases from J, the gap between germline ends came to 8 bases. The CDR3 covers 12 residues. The CDR3 DNA follows: TGCGCCAGCAGCTTGGACGCGAGCGGCTACACCTTC. Encoded protein: CASSLDASGYTF.

A few counts support this clone. DNA for the CDR3: TGTGCCAGCAGCTTAGCGGCCTCCGGGACTAGCGTAAAGACCCAGTACTTC. It yields the protein CASSLAASGTSVKTQYF. This chain joins TRBV11-1 and TRBJ2-5; TRBD2 matches at 10 bases. Germline V gives CDR1 SGHAT, CDR2 FQDESV (reference sequence). The CDR3 sequence is 17 residues long. After removal of 0 bases from V and 6 bases from J, the junction contained 10 bases not matched to a gene.

The rearrangement uses TRBV28 and TRBJ2-5; D gene unclear. Looked up from germline, CDR1 is MDHEN and CDR2 is SYDVKM. V shed 3 bases and J shed 4 bases, with 9 bases lying between them. CDR3 length: 13 amino acids. The CDR3 nucleotides read TGTGCCAGCAGTTTCACGGGTAGAGAGACCCAGTACTTC. Its translation is CASSFTGRETQYF.

J is TRBJ1-1 and V is TRBV12-5; TRBD1 is a possible D gene (5 bases). The CDR3 totals 13 residues. Trimming pared 4 bases from V and 1 base from J, leaving 7 bases between. Germline-derived CDR1 and CDR2 are LGHNT and FRNRAP. The CDR3 sequence is CASGWQGNTEAFF. CDR3 sequence (DNA): TGTGCTAGTGGTTGGCAGGGGAACACTGAAGCTTTCTTT. Full variable domain (outside the CDR3, taken from reference TRBV12-5 and TRBJ1-1): DARVTQTPRHKVTEMGQEVTMRCQPILGHNTVFWYRQTMMQGLELLAYFRNRAPLDDSGMPKDRFSAEMPDATLATLKIQPSEPRDSAVYFCASGWQGNTEAFFGQGTRLTVV.

The chain recombines TRBV25-1 with TRBJ1-3, with D uncertain. This CDR3 region has 16 residues. Germline CDR1 and CDR2: MGHDK and SYGVNS. V lost 1 base to trimming and J lost 0 bases, with 10 bases between them. The CDR3 nucleotides read TGTGCCAGCAGTGAATGGGCAGCAGCCTCTGGAAACACCATATATTTT. Translating it yields CASSEWAAASGNTIYF.

V usage is TRBV18 and J usage is TRBJ2-5; perhaps TRBD2 as D (5 bases). CDR3 size: 13 residues. CDR1 KGHSH and CDR2 LQKENI come from the germline V gene. Trimming took off 3 bases at V and 5 bases at J, with 10 bases between the two ends. In DNA form, the CDR3 reads TGTGCCAGCTCACCCGGGATGCGGGAGACCCAGTACTTC. It encodes CASSPGMRETQYF.

This clone was seen more than once but under ten times. The chain links TRBV15 to TRBJ2-7; D possibly corresponds to TRBD2 (7 bases). Germline CDR1 is LNHNV and CDR2 is YYDKDF (reference sequence). Deletions cut 6 bases from V and 5 bases from J, with 14 bases between. The CDR3 loop spans 13 amino acids. The CDR3 protein is CATRGEGVDEQYF. The CDR3 coding sequence is TGTGCCACCAGGGGGGAGGGGGTTGACGAGCAGTACTTC.